The 2 T cell receptor beta chains in this list originate from one sample, sequenced in a study of regulatory T cells in long-lasting Graves disease. Construction of TCR beta libraries relied on iRepertoire HTBI primers and on Arm-PCR targeting CDR3 regions. TCRdb used MiXCR to reprocess the multiplex PCR reads, holding one entry per CDR3 protein. The sample holds a few hundred thousand distinct CDR3 sequences, around 23% seen once. As to time point: persistent/refractory GD, antithyroid drugs over 5 years with positive TRAb. From PBMCs, RNA was extracted and then used to make the TCR library. The sequencing used peripheral blood mononuclear cells (PBMCs), collected when the disease was refractory, from a patient treated with antithyroid drugs. Every receptor here comes from a woman between 40 and 50 years old with Graves disease.

This clonotype has a count of ten or more. The chain recombines TRBV28 with TRBJ2-7, with D possibly TRBD1 on 6 matching bases. The germline CDR1 and CDR2 sequences are MDHEN and SYDVKM. The CDR3 loop spans 15 amino acids. Trimming removed 7 bases at V and 6 bases at J, with 22 bases between. The CDR3 DNA is TGTGCCAGCACCTCAGGGGCTATGCTTCCGAGCGAGCAGTACTTC. Translation gives CASTSGAMLPSEQYF.

The table lists this clonotype with many counts. The chain couples TRBV2 to TRBJ2-7, with 7 bases identical to TRBD2. The CDR3 sequence is 14 residues long. CDR1 and CDR2 from the germline V gene are SNHLY and FYNNEI. V lost 3 bases to trimming and J lost 7 bases; unmatched junction nucleotides: 9. This CDR3 reads CASSDGAGVDEQYF. DNA of the CDR3: TGTGCCAGCAGTGACGGGGCGGGAGTGGATGAGCAGTACTTC.